The rows below give T cell receptor beta chains drawn from one sample of a study of post-analysis software for immune sequencing data. Each CDR3 protein gets one entry after TCRdb re-called the PCR reads with MiXCR. The table has hundreds of thousands of distinct CDR3 sequences, roughly 45% seen once. The source material was blood. The receptors were sampled from a girl aged 5 to 17 with multiple sclerosis. CDR3s include the opening cysteine and the closing phenylalanine or tryptophan. The D gene is left open where the match is weak. Size tells how often a clone was seen (once, few, many) or the class of an expanded clone, and some rows leave it out.

size: few; J: TRBJ2-7; V: TRBV3-1; D: TRBD1; CDR3: CASSQDLWGRGSYEQYF; DNA: TGTGCCAGCAGCCAAGATCTTTGGGGCAGGGGGTCCTACGAGCAGTACTTC
size: NA; J: TRBJ2-5; V: TRBV5-6; D: TRBD2; CDR3: CASSLAGSGRAQETQYF; DNA: TGTGCCAGCAGCTTGGCCGGGAGCGGGAGGGCCCAAGAGACCCAGTACTTC
size: NA; J: TRBJ2-5; V: TRBV20-1; D: NA; CDR3: CSASGTLQETQYF; DNA: TGCAGTGCTAGCGGGACGCTCCAAGAGACCCAGTACTTC
size: few; J: TRBJ2-7; V: TRBV20-1; D: TRBD1; CDR3: CSARDVETGGESSYEQYF; DNA: TGCAGTGCTAGAGATGTAGAGACAGGGGGAGAAAGCTCCTACGAGCAGTACTTC
size: NA; J: TRBJ2-1; V: TRBV6-5; D: TRBD2; CDR3: CASSRHGTSGGNEQFF; DNA: TGTGCCAGCAGTCGACACGGGACTAGCGGGGGCAATGAGCAGTTCTTC
size: NA; J: TRBJ2-5; V: TRBV9; D: NA; CDR3: CASSVAGQETQYF; DNA: TGTGCCAGCAGCGTAGCAGGGCAAGAGACCCAGTACTTC
size: NA; J: TRBJ2-3; V: TRBV5-1; D: NA; CDR3: CASSLAGASSTDTQYF; DNA: TGCGCCAGCAGCTTGGCCGGGGCTAGCTCCACAGATACGCAGTATTTT
size: NA; J: TRBJ2-2; V: TRBV7-3; D: TRBD1; CDR3: CASSLIRTGSPGELFF; DNA: TGTGCCAGCAGCTTAATACGGACAGGGAGTCCCGGGGAGCTGTTTTTT
size: few; J: TRBJ2-7; V: TRBV7-2; D: NA; CDR3: CASSSWSGSEQYF; DNA: TGTGCCAGCAGCTCCTGGTCCGGAAGCGAGCAGTACTTC
size: NA; J: TRBJ2-2; V: TRBV4-1; D: NA; CDR3: CASSQDGAGVLTGELFF; DNA: TGCGCCAGCAGCCAAGATGGGGCAGGGGTACTAACCGGGGAGCTGTTTTTT
size: NA; J: TRBJ1-4; V: TRBV4-1; D: NA; CDR3: CASSQVFRQDQEKLFF; DNA: TGCGCCAGCAGCCAAGTCTTCCGGCAGGATCAGGAAAAACTGTTTTTT
size: NA; J: TRBJ1-2; V: TRBV9; D: TRBD1; CDR3: CANSFGQGRFYGYTF; DNA: TGTGCCAACAGCTTCGGACAGGGGCGGTTTTATGGCTACACCTTC
size: few; J: TRBJ2-1; V: TRBV7-9; D: NA; CDR3: CASSLRGAEQFF; DNA: TGTGCCAGCAGCTTACGGGGCGCTGAGCAGTTCTTC
size: NA; J: TRBJ2-1; V: TRBV13; D: NA; CDR3: CASSSHRVQETQFF; DNA: TGTGCCAGCAGCTCACACCGGGTCCAAGAGACCCAGTTCTTC
size: once; J: TRBJ2-7; V: TRBV5-1; D: NA; CDR3: CASSLERFSVREHEQYF; DNA: TGCGCCAGCAGCTTGGAGCGGTTCTCCGTCAGGGAACACGAGCAGTACTTC
size: NA; J: TRBJ2-1; V: TRBV9; D: NA; CDR3: CASSLKWGAAEQFF; DNA: TGTGCCAGCAGCTTAAAGTGGGGGGCAGCTGAGCAGTTCTTC
size: NA; J: TRBJ2-1; V: TRBV6-2/TRBV6-3; D: TRBD2; CDR3: CASSAGDGSNEQFF; DNA: TGTGCCAGCAGTGCGGGAGACGGGAGTAATGAGCAGTTCTTC
size: few; J: TRBJ1-4; V: TRBV12-3/TRBV12-4; D: TRBD1; CDR3: CASGQGALFATNEKLFF; DNA: TGTGCCAGCGGACAGGGCGCCCTTTTTGCGACTAATGAAAAACTGTTTTTT
size: NA; J: TRBJ2-7; V: TRBV28; D: NA; CDR3: CASRGSGYEQYF; DNA: TGTGCCAGCAGGGGAAGCGGTTACGAGCAGTACTTC
size: NA; J: TRBJ1-4; V: TRBV7-6; D: NA; CDR3: CASTSTPTNEKLFF; DNA: TGTGCCAGCACCTCTACTCCCACTAATGAAAAACTGTTTTTT
size: NA; J: TRBJ1-2; V: TRBV6-1; D: NA; CDR3: CASSENLNYGHTF; DNA: TGTGCCAGCAGTGAAAACCTTAACTATGGCCACACCTTC
size: NA; J: TRBJ2-6; V: TRBV9; D: NA; CDR3: CASTETLSGANVLTF; DNA: TGTGCCAGCACCGAGACTCTATCTGGGGCCAACGTCCTGACTTTC
size: NA; J: TRBJ1-1; V: TRBV14; D: TRBD1; CDR3: CASSQDRGRGEAFF; DNA: TGTGCCAGCAGCCAAGACAGGGGGCGCGGGGAGGCTTTCTTT
size: few; J: TRBJ2-3; V: TRBV29-1; D: TRBD1; CDR3: CSVGRLQGEPDTQYF; DNA: TGCAGCGTTGGACGATTACAGGGGGAACCAGATACGCAGTATTTT
size: few; J: TRBJ1-5; V: TRBV24-1; D: NA; CDR3: CATSSGGEQPQHF; DNA: TGTGCCACCTCATCCGGGGGTGAGCAGCCCCAGCATTTT
size: NA; J: TRBJ1-2; V: TRBV6-1; D: NA; CDR3: CASSVRQNYGYTF; DNA: TGTGCCAGCAGTGTTCGACAGAACTATGGCTACACCTTC
size: NA; J: TRBJ2-1; V: TRBV12-3/TRBV12-4; D: NA; CDR3: CAITLGVRGETQFF; DNA: TGTGCCATTACCCTCGGGGTCAGGGGGGAGACCCAGTTCTTC
size: once; J: TRBJ2-3; V: TRBV20-1; D: TRBD2; CDR3: CSASQLAGGADTQYF; DNA: TGCAGTGCTAGTCAGCTAGCGGGAGGGGCAGATACGCAGTATTTT
size: few; J: TRBJ2-7; V: TRBV27; D: TRBD2; CDR3: CASSYGLAGAYEQYF; DNA: TGTGCCAGCAGCTACGGACTAGCGGGAGCCTACGAGCAGTACTTC
size: NA; J: TRBJ2-7; V: TRBV20-1; D: NA; CDR3: CSARVGDSAGSTYEQYF; DNA: TGCAGTGCTAGAGTAGGTGATTCTGCGGGATCCACCTACGAGCAGTACTTC
size: NA; J: TRBJ2-1; V: TRBV18; D: TRBD2; CDR3: CASSPLSVAGGGFNEQFF; DNA: TGTGCCAGCTCACCACTTAGCGTAGCGGGTGGAGGGTTCAATGAGCAGTTCTTC
size: NA; J: TRBJ2-5; V: TRBV24-1; D: TRBD1; CDR3: CATSDRTGTETQYF; DNA: TGCGCCACCAGTGACCGGACAGGGACAGAGACCCAGTACTTC
size: once; J: TRBJ1-5; V: TRBV12-3/TRBV12-4; D: NA; CDR3: CASSFADVNQPQHF; DNA: TGTGCCAGCAGTTTTGCGGATGTCAATCAGCCCCAGCATTTT
size: NA; J: TRBJ2-7; V: TRBV29-1; D: NA; CDR3: CSGEGTPPYEQYF; DNA: TGCAGCGGTGAAGGGACTCCTCCCTACGAGCAGTACTTC
size: few; J: TRBJ2-5; V: TRBV20-1; D: NA; CDR3: CSARNQETQYF; DNA: TGCAGTGCTAGAAACCAGGAGACCCAGTACTTC
size: few; J: TRBJ2-3; V: TRBV7-3; D: NA; CDR3: CASSLMRDSTDTQYF; DNA: TGTGCCAGCAGCTTAATGCGGGACAGCACAGATACGCAGTATTTT
size: few; J: TRBJ1-5; V: TRBV29-1; D: NA; CDR3: CSVEEQGGQPQHF; DNA: TGCAGCGTTGAAGAACAGGGCGGTCAGCCCCAGCATTTT
size: NA; J: TRBJ1-2; V: TRBV25-1; D: NA; CDR3: CASSEYGGNYGYTF; DNA: TGTGCCAGCAGTGAATATGGGGGGAACTATGGCTACACCTTC
size: few; J: TRBJ2-5; V: TRBV7-3; D: NA; CDR3: CASSLTGSAGETQYF; DNA: TGTGCCAGCAGCTTAACGGGGTCGGCGGGAGAGACCCAGTACTTC